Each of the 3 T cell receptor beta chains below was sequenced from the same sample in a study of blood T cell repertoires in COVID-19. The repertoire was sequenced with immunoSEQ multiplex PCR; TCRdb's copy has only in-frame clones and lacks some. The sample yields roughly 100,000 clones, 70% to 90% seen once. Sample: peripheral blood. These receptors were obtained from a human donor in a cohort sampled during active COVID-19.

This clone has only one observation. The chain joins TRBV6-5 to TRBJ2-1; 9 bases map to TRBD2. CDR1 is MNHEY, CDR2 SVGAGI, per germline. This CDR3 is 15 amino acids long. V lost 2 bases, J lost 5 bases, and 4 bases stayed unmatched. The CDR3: CASSYRLAGDNEQFF. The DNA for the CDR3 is TGTGCCAGCAGTTACAGGTTAGCGGGGGACAATGAGCAGTTCTTC.

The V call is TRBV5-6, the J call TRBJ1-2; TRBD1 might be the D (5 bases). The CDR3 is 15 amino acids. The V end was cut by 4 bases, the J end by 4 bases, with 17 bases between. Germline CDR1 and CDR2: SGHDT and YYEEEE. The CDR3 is CASSRPDTLLYGYTF. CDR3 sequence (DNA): TGTGCCAGCAGCCGCCCGGACACGCTCCTCTATGGCTACACCTTC.

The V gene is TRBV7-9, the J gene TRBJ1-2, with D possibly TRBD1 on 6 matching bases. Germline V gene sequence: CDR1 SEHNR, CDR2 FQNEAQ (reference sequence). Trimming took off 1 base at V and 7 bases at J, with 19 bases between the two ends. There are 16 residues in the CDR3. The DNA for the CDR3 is TGTGCCAGCAGCTTAGAAACCACTTACAGGGCAAGTGGCTACACCTTC. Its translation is CASSLETTYRASGYTF.